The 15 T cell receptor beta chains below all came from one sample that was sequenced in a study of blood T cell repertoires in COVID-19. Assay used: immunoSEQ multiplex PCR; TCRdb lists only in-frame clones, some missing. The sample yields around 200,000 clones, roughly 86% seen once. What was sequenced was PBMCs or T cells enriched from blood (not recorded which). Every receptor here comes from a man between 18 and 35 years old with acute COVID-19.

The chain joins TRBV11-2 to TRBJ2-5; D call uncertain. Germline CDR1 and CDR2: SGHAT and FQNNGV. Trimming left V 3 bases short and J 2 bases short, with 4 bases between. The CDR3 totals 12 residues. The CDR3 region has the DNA TGTGCCAGCAGCTTCGAGCAAGAGACCCAGTACTTC. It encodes CASSFEQETQYF.

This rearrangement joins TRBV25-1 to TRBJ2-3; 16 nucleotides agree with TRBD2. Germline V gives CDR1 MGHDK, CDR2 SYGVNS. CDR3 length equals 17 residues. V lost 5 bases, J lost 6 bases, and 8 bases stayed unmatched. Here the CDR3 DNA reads TGTGCCAGCAGTTCCGGGACTAGCGGGAGGGCCTATGATACGCAGTATTTT. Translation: CASSSGTSGRAYDTQYF.

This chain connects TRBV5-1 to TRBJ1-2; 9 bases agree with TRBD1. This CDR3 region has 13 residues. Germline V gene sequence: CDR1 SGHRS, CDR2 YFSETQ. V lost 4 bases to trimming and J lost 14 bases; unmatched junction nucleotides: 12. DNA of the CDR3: TGCGCCAGCAGCGACTCAAGGACAGGGGTGGAGACCTTC. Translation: CASSDSRTGVETF.

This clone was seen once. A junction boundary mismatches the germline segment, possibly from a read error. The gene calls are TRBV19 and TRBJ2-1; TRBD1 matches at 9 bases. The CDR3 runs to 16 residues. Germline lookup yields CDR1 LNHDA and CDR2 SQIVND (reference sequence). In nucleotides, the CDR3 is TGTGCCAGTAGTCTAGATACCGGGACAGGGACGGATGAGCAGTTCTTC. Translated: CASSLDTGTGTDEQFF.

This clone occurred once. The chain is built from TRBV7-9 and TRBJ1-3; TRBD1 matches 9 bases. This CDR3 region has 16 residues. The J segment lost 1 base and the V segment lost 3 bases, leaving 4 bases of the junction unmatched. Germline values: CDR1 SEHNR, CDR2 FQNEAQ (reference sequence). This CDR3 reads CASSLTGGMSGNTIYF. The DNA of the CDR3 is TGTGCCAGCAGCTTGACAGGGGGGATGTCTGGAAACACCATATATTTT.

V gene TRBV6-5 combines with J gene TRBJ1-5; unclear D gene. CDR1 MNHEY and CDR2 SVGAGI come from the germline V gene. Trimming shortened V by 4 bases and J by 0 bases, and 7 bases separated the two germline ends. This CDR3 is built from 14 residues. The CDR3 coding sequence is TGTGCCAGCAGTTTCCAGAATAGCAATCAGCCCCAGCATTTT. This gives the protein CASSFQNSNQPQHF.

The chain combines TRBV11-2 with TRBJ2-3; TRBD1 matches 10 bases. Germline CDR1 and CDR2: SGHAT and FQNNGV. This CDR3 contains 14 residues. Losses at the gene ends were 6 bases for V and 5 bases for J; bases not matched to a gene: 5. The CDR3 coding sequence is TGTGCCAGCAGTAGGGGGACAGGGGTAGATACGCAGTATTTT. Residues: CASSRGTGVDTQYF.

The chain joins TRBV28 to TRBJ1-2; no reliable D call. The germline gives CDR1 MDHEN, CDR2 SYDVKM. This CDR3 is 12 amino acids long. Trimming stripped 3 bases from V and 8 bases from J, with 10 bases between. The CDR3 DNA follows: TGTGCCAGCAGTTTCGGCACGGGAGGCTACACCTTC. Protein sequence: CASSFGTGGYTF.

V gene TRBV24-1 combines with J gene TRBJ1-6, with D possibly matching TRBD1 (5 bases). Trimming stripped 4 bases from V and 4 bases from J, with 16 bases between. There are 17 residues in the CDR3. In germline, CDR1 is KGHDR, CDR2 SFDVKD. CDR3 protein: CATSDHRMTVYNSPLHF. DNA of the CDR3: TGTGCCACCAGTGACCACCGAATGACAGTTTATAATTCACCCCTCCACTTT.

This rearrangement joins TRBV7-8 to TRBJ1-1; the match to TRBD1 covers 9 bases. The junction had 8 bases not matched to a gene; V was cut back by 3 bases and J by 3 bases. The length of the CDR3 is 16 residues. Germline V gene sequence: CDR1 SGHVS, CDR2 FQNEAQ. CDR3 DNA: TGTGCCAGCAGCTTTCACAGGGGGCGTCAGGACACTGAAGCTTTCTTT. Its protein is CASSFHRGRQDTEAFF.

The CDR3 DNA sequence: TGTGCCAGCAGCGCAAGGACAGGGGGCAAAACTGAAGCTTTCTTT. Its protein is CASSARTGGKTEAFF. This chain links TRBV7-2 with TRBJ1-1; 11 nucleotides agree with TRBD1. This CDR3 contains 15 residues. The germline V gene has CDR1 SGHTA and CDR2 FQGNSA. V dropped 5 bases and J dropped 5; count of bases not matched to a gene: 7.

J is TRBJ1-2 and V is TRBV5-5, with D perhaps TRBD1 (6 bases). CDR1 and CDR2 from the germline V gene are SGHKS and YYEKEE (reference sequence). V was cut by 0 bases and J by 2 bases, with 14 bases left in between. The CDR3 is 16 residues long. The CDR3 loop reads CASSLGAGDLNYGYTF. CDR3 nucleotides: TGTGCCAGCAGCTTGGGGGCAGGGGACCTCAACTATGGCTACACCTTC.

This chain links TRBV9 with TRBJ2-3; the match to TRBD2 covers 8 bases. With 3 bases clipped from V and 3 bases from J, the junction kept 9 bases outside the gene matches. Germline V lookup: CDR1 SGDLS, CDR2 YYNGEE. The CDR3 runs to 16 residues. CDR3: CASSAFSGVETDTQYF. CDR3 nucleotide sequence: TGTGCCAGCAGCGCCTTTAGCGGGGTCGAGACAGATACGCAGTATTTT.

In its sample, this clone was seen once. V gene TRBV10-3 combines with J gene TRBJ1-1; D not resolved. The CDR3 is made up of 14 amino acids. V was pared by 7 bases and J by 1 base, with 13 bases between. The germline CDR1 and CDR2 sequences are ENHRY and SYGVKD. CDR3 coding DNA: TGTGCCATCACCGACACCCTCGGGAACACTGAAGCTTTCTTT. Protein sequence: CAITDTLGNTEAFF.

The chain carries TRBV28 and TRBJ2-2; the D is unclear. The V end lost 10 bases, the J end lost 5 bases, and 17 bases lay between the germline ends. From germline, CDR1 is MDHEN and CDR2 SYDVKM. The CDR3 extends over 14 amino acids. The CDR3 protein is CATLESPRTGELFF. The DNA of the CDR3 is TGTGCCACCCTCGAAAGCCCGCGGACCGGGGAGCTGTTTTTT.